Listed below are T cell receptor beta chains from one sample, sequenced in a study of blood T cells in healthy people across ages. One entry per CDR3 protein, called by TCRdb with MiXCR from the 5' RACE reads. The table records 1.8 million or so distinct CDR3 sequences, more than 35% of them present only once. The sample consisted of blood. The receptors shown here come from a human donor in good health. Each CDR3 is given with its conserved first and last residue. Fields, in order: V gene, D gene, clone size, J gene, CDR3 protein, CDR3 DNA. The D gene is left open where the match is weak. Only some rows state a clone size, as once, few, many or a class for expanded clones.

>TRBV7-8|-|-|TRBJ1-6
CASSSGAPPLHF
TGTGCCAGCAGCTCCGGCGCCCCACCCCTCCACTTT
>TRBV7-2|TRBD2|-|TRBJ2-5
CASSPERDPETQYF
TGTGCCAGCAGTCCAGAGCGGGACCCAGAGACCCAGTACTTC
>TRBV6-5|TRBD1|-|TRBJ2-3
CASSSTGIRTDTQYF
TGTGCCAGCAGTTCGACAGGGATTCGTACAGATACGCAGTATTTT
>TRBV5-6|TRBD1|-|TRBJ1-1
CASRFQGGEAFF
TGTGCCAGCAGATTTCAGGGGGGTGAAGCTTTCTTT
>TRBV7-2|-|-|TRBJ1-2
CASSPARGRNGYTF
TGTGCCAGCAGCCCTGCCAGGGGCCGGAATGGCTACACCTTC
>TRBV20-1|-|few|TRBJ2-1
CSASRPSSYNEQFF
TGCAGTGCTAGCCGACCGAGCTCCTACAATGAGCAGTTCTTC
>TRBV3-1|-|-|TRBJ1-2
CASSPSFEGLSGYTF
TGTGCCAGCAGCCCATCTTTTGAGGGGCTAAGCGGCTACACCTTC
>TRBV20-1|-|-|TRBJ2-1
CSASRISSYNEQFF
TGCAGTGCTAGTCGGATTAGCTCCTACAATGAGCAGTTCTTC
>TRBV2|-|few|TRBJ1-2
CASSPYDGGYTF
TGTGCCAGCAGCCCCTACGACGGTGGCTACACCTTC
>TRBV5-1|-|few|TRBJ1-5
CASSPDLEDVDLYSNQPQHF
TGCGCCAGCAGCCCCGATTTGGAGGACGTAGACCTCTATAGCAATCAGCCCCAGCATTTT
>TRBV7-6|TRBD1|few|TRBJ1-6
CASSLGTGTSPLHF
TGTGCCAGCAGCTTAGGGACAGGGACTTCACCCCTCCACTTT
>TRBV5-1|-|-|TRBJ2-5
CASSPWTATVWETQYF
TGCGCCAGCAGCCCTTGGACAGCTACCGTGTGGGAGACCCAGTACTTC
>TRBV7-9|-|-|TRBJ2-1
CASSLRDTPSYNEQFF
TGTGCCAGCAGCTTACGGGACACCCCTTCCTACAATGAGCAGTTCTTC
>TRBV29-1|-|many|TRBJ1-2
CSNIGGVLGYGYTF
TGCAGCAACATTGGGGGGGTTCTCGGCTATGGCTACACCTTC
>TRBV7-2|-|-|TRBJ1-1
CASSLARDTMAFF
TGTGCCAGCAGCTTAGCGAGAGACACGATGGCTTTCTTT
>TRBV5-1|-|many|TRBJ1-5
CASSLEGSGNQPQHF
TGCGCCAGCAGCTTGGAAGGGTCGGGCAATCAGCCCCAGCATTTT
>TRBV29-1|-|-|TRBJ1-1
CSVSTNTEAFF
TGCAGCGTTTCAACGAACACTGAAGCTTTCTTT
>TRBV6-5|TRBD2|-|TRBJ2-3
CAGSYEAGGFTDTQYF
TGTGCCGGCAGTTACGAGGCGGGGGGGTTCACAGATACGCAGTATTTT
>TRBV10-3|TRBD1|few|TRBJ2-1
CAIRPPGQGADNEQFF
TGTGCCATCAGACCACCGGGACAGGGGGCGGACAATGAGCAGTTCTTC
>TRBV9|-|-|TRBJ1-2
CASSVGPGTYGYTF
TGTGCCAGCAGCGTAGGTCCGGGAACCTATGGCTACACCTTC
>TRBV15|-|-|TRBJ2-7
CATSRGPSSYNEQYF
TGTGCCACCAGCAGAGGTCCGAGCTCCTACAATGAGCAGTACTTC
>TRBV10-3|-|-|TRBJ2-4
CAISVGQGSYEQDF
-
>TRBV12-3/TRBV12-4|-|many|TRBJ1-2
CASSLGHGYGYTF
TGTGCCAGCAGTCTGGGACACGGATATGGCTACACCTTC
>TRBV20-1|-|-|TRBJ2-1
CSAFTGVGYNEQFF
TGCAGTGCTTTCACGGGGGTGGGGTACAATGAGCAGTTCTTC
>TRBV7-8|-|few|TRBJ2-5
CASSLENRETQYF
TGTGCCAGCAGCTTAGAGAATCGTGAGACCCAGTACTTC
>TRBV19|-|-|TRBJ2-3
CASSPGGPGGAQYF
TGTGCCAGTAGTCCTGGCGGGCCAGGAGGTGCGCAGTATTTT
>TRBV7-9|-|-|TRBJ2-1
CASSGQGRDEQFF
TGTGCCAGCAGCGGGCAGGGAAGAGATGAGCAGTTCTTC
>TRBV2|TRBD1|-|TRBJ2-7
CASKTGDSYEQYF
TGTGCCAGCAAGACAGGGGATTCCTACGAGCAGTACTTC
>TRBV20-1|TRBD2|-|TRBJ2-1
CSALPGLAAGGPYNEQFF
TGCAGTGCCCTCCCGGGACTAGCGGCGGGGGGGCCATACAATGAGCAGTTCTTC
>TRBV6-5|-|few|TRBJ2-4
CASSSSLNIQYF
TGTGCCAGCAGTTCGTCCTTAAACATTCAGTACTTC
>TRBV11-3|TRBD1|few|TRBJ1-1
CASGGQVNTEAFF
TGTGCCAGCGGCGGACAGGTGAACACTGAAGCTTTCTTT
>TRBV6-5|TRBD1|few|TRBJ1-1
CASSWTGGFTEAFF
TGTGCCAGCAGTTGGACAGGGGGCTTTACTGAAGCTTTCTTT
>TRBV5-1|-|few|TRBJ2-1
CASRIGQGGYNEQFF
TGCGCCAGCAGGATCGGACAGGGAGGGTACAATGAGCAGTTCTTC
>TRBV20-1|-|-|TRBJ2-5
CSARTAALGEQYF
TGCAGTGCTAGAACGGCAGCTCTCGGTGAGCAGTACTTC
>TRBV7-9|-|-|TRBJ1-4
CASSRYLNTNEKLFF
TGTGCCAGCAGCCGCTACCTGAATACTAATGAAAAACTGTTTTTT
>TRBV9|TRBD1|-|TRBJ2-1
CASSASGTDYNEQFF
TGTGCCAGCAGCGCCTCCGGGACAGATTACAATGAGCAGTTCTTC
>TRBV11-1|-|-|TRBJ1-5
CASSLAWTANNQPQHF
TGTGCCAGCAGCTTAGCCTGGACGGCAAACAATCAGCCCCAGCATTTT
>TRBV4-1|-|-|TRBJ1-6
CASGPYDGGNPPLHF
TGCGCCAGCGGCCCCTATGATGGGGGTAATCCACCCCTCCACTTT
>TRBV12-3/TRBV12-4|TRBD1|many|TRBJ2-5
CASSFGTGPQETQYF
TGTGCCAGCAGCTTCGGGACAGGGCCCCAAGAGACCCAGTACTTC
>TRBV6-5|-|-|TRBJ1-5
CASSYSFTGSNQPQHF
TGTGCCAGCAGTTACTCGTTTACAGGGTCCAATCAGCCCCAGCATTTT
>TRBV11-3|-|-|TRBJ2-3
CASSFRGSRTDTQYF
TGTGCCAGCAGCTTCAGAGGGAGCCGCACAGATACGCAGTATTTT
>TRBV12-3/TRBV12-4|-|-|TRBJ2-4
CASSPYRGRAAKNIQYF
TGTGCCAGCAGTCCATACAGGGGGAGGGCAGCCAAAAACATTCAGTACTTC
>TRBV4-1|-|-|TRBJ1-2
CASSQGIKGRDGPNYGYTF
TGCGCCAGCAGCCAAGGAATAAAGGGCCGAGACGGGCCTAACTATGGCTACACCTTC
>TRBV9|-|-|TRBJ1-6
CASSPTGVGSPLHF
TGTGCCAGCAGCCCAACCGGGGTCGGATCACCCCTCCACTTT
>TRBV5-6|TRBD2|-|TRBJ2-1
CASSPGLAGVGNEQFF
TGTGCCAGCAGCCCGGGACTAGCGGGGGTAGGCAATGAGCAGTTCTTC
>TRBV7-2|TRBD1|-|TRBJ2-1
CASSLVGTGVYNEQFF
TGTGCCAGCAGCTTAGTAGGGACAGGGGTTTACAATGAGCAGTTCTTC
>TRBV7-2|TRBD1|-|TRBJ2-1
CASAPARTGDNEQFF
TGTGCCAGCGCCCCCGCGAGGACAGGGGATAATGAGCAGTTCTTC
>TRBV4-3|-|few|TRBJ2-3
CASSSNGMDTQYF
TGCGCCAGCAGCTCCAACGGTATGGATACGCAGTATTTT
>TRBV4-1|-|-|TRBJ2-5
CASSQDLKSLETQYF
TGCGCCAGCAGCCAAGATTTAAAATCTTTAGAGACCCAGTACTTC
>TRBV29-1|-|-|TRBJ1-2
CSVENWGGGSYGYTF
TGCAGCGTTGAAAACTGGGGGGGCGGGAGCTATGGCTACACCTTC
>TRBV7-2|TRBD1|-|TRBJ2-7
CASSSVGTGPYEQYF
TGTGCCAGCAGCTCGGTAGGGACAGGGCCCTACGAGCAGTACTTC